This T cell receptor beta chain emerged from a study of technical replicates of blood from a few donors. The germline V and J ends were trimmed by 4 bases and 3 bases, with 7 bases remaining between them. Germline CDR1 and CDR2: SGHNT and YYREEE (reference sequence). The CDR3 length is 12 residues. Generated by immunoSEQ multiplex PCR, the TCRdb table keeps only in-frame clones and is missing some. The sample includes tens of thousands of clones, 85% to 95% of them seen just once. Input material: PBMCs. The V and J genes are TRBV5-4 and TRBJ1-2; no clear D gene. The sequence was obtained from a human donor in good health. Some clones in this sample may be carry-over from other donors' samples. CDR3 sequence reads: CASSREDYGYTF. The CDR3 nucleotides are TGTGCCAGCAGCAGGGAGGACTATGGCTACACCTTC.